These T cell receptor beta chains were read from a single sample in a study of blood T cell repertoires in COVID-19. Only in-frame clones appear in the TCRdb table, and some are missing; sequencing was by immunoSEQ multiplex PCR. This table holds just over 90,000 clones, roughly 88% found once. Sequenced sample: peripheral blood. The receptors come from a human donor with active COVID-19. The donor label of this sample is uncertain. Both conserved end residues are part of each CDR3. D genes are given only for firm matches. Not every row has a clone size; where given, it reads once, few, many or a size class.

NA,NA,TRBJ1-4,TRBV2,TGTGCCAGCAGTGAAGAGGAAAGGACAGCAGCATTT,CASSEEERTAAF
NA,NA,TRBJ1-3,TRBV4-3,TGCGCCAGCGGGGACGGGGGGAGCTCTGGAAACACCATATATTTT,CASGDGGSSGNTIYF
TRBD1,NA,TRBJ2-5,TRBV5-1,TGCGCCAGCAGCTTGACGACAGGGGCCAGGGGGGAGACCCAGTACTTC,CASSLTTGARGETQYF
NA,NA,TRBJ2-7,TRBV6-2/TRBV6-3,TGTGCCAGCAGTTACAGGGGCAGCTACGAGCAGTACTTC,CASSYRGSYEQYF
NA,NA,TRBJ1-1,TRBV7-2,TGTGCCAGCAGCGCGGACAGGAACACTGAAGCTTTCTTT,CASSADRNTEAFF
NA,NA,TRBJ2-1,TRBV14,TGTGCCAGCAGCCACGGGGGACAGTCCTACAATGAGCAGTTCTTC,CASSHGGQSYNEQFF
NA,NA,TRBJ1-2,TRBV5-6,TGTGCCAGCACCAAAACTACAGGGTTTGGCGGCTACACCTTC,CASTKTTGFGGYTF
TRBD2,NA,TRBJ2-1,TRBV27,TGTGCCAGCAGTTTCGGGGGGGCTGATAATGAGCAGTTCTTC,CASSFGGADNEQFF
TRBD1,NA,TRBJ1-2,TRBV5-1,TGCGCCAGCAGCCCGGCCGGGACAGGGGGGCAAGCTAACTATGGCTACACCTTC,CASSPAGTGGQANYGYTF
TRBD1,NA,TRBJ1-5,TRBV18,TGTGCCAGCTCTCGGGACAGGGGGAGCAATCAGCCCCAGCATTTT,CASSRDRGSNQPQHF
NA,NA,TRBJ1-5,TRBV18,TGTGCCAGCTCACCGAGTTCGGGGTATAGCAATCAGCCCCAGCATTTT,CASSPSSGYSNQPQHF
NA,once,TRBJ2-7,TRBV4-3,TGCGCCAGCAGCCAAGATTGGGAGGGGGGGCTCGAGCAGTACTTC,CASSQDWEGGLEQYF
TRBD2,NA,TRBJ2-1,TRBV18,TGTGCCAGCTCACCACAGCGGGGGTACAATGAGCAGTTCTTC,CASSPQRGYNEQFF
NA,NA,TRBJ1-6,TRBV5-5,TGTGCCAGCAGCTTGGGGCCCTTGGGGGGGGCCGGTTCACCCCTCCACTTT,CASSLGPLGGAGSPLHF
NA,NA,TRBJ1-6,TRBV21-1,TGTGCCAGCATGTCGAATTCACCCCTCCACTTT,CASMSNSPLHF
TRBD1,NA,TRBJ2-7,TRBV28,TGTGCCAGCAGCCCAGGGGGGACAGGAACTTGGGAGCAGTACTTC,CASSPGGTGTWEQYF
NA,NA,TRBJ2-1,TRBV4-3,TGCGCCAGCAGCCAAGATTCCGGGAATGAGCAGTTCTTC,CASSQDSGNEQFF
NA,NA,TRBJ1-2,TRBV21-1,TGTGCCAGCAGCAAAGGGGAAGGGGGCGGAGTTAGGTATGGCTACACCTTC,CASSKGEGGGVRYGYTF
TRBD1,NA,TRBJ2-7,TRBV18,TGTGCCAGCTCACCACCGACAGGGGGCATGAACGAGCAGTACTTC,CASSPPTGGMNEQYF
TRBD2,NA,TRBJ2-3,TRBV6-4,TGTGCCAGCAGTGAAAGTAGCGGGGGGGCCACAGATACGCAGTATTTT,CASSESSGGATDTQYF
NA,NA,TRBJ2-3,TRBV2,TGTGCCAGCAGTGGAACAGGCACAGATACGCAGTATTTT,CASSGTGTDTQYF
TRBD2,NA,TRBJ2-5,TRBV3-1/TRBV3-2,TGTGCCAGCAGCCAAGTCCCGGGGCGGGGGGAGACCCAGTACTTC,CASSQVPGRGETQYF
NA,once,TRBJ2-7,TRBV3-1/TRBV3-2,TGTGCCAGCAGCCCTCAGTTGGGGACTGGAACCTACGAGCAGTACTTC,CASSPQLGTGTYEQYF
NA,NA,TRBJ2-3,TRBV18,TGTGCCAGCTCACTGCGGACAACGCAGAGCACAGATACGCAGTATTTT,CASSLRTTQSTDTQYF
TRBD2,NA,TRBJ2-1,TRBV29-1,TGCAGCGTTGAAGGGGGGGGTCAAGTGAGTGAGCAGTTCTTC,CSVEGGGQVSEQFF
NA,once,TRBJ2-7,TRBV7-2,TGTGCCAGCAGCTTAGGAGGACTCGAGCAGTACTTC,CASSLGGLEQYF
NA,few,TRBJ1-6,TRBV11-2,TGTGCCAGCAGCAACCAGGGGATCCCACCCCTCCACTTT,CASSNQGIPPLHF
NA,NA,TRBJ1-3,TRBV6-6,TGTGCCAGCACTATAGGGACTGTTGGAAACACCATATATTTT,CASTIGTVGNTIYF
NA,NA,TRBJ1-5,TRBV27,TGTGCCAGCAGACCCCGGTCGGGGAATACCTATATTTTCCAGCATTTT,CASRPRSGNTYIFQHF
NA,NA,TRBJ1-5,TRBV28,TGTGCCAGCAGTTTAACAGGGTCTAATCAGCCCCAGCATTTT,CASSLTGSNQPQHF
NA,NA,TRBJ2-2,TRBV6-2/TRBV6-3,TGTGCCAGCAGCTATATGGGCGTAAACACCGGGGAGCTGTTTTTT,CASSYMGVNTGELFF
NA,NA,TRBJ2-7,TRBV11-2,TGTGCCAGCAGCCTCAAGGTTGAGGCAGGGTTGATCGAGCAGTACTTC,CASSLKVEAGLIEQYF
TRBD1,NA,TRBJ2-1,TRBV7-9,TGTGCCAGCAGCCGACACAGGGGGCCAAATTTCGGTGAGCAGTTCTTC,CASSRHRGPNFGEQFF
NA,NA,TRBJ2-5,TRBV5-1,TGCGCCAGCAGCTTGGCGACAGACCTAGACCCCCAAGAGACCCAGTACTTC,CASSLATDLDPQETQYF
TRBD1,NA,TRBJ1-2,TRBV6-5,TGTGCCAGCACCTTACAGGGGGCAAACTATGGCTACACCTTC,CASTLQGANYGYTF
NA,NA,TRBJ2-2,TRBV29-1,TGCAGCGTTGAAAGTCAGGGGATGAGCACCGGGGAGCTGTTTTTT,CSVESQGMSTGELFF
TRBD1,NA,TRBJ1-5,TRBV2,TGTGCCAGCACCCAGGGACAGCGCAATCAGCCCCAGCATTTT,CASTQGQRNQPQHF
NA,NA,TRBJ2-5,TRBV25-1,TGTGCCAGCAGTGAATTAGGGTCGGTGGGGGGGCCCCAAGAGACCCAGTACTTC,CASSELGSVGGPQETQYF
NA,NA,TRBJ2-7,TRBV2,TGTGCCAGCGATCCCTCAGGGGCCGGATCCTACGAGCAGTACTTC,CASDPSGAGSYEQYF
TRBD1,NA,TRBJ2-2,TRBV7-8,TGTGCCAGCAGCTTGGGACAGGGGAACACCGGGGAGCTGTTTTTT,CASSLGQGNTGELFF
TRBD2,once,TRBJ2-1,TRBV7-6,TGTGCCAGCAGCCCACCTAGCGGGGGGGCGTATGAGCAGTTCTTC,CASSPPSGGAYEQFF
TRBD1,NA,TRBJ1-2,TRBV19,TGTGCCAGTAGTTCGAGACAGGGGGGGAGCGGCTACACCTTC,CASSSRQGGSGYTF
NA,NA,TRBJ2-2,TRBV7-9,TGTGCCAGCAGCTTAGACCGGGGGGAGCTGTTTTTT,CASSLDRGELFF
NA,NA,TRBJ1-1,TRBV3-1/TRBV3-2,TGTGCCAGCAGCCAAGATTGGGCGGGTGGTGAAGCTTTCTTT,CASSQDWAGGEAFF
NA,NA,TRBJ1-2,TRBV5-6,TGTGCCAGCAGCTTTGGGCGGGACTACACCTTC,CASSFGRDYTF
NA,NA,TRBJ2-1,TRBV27,TGTGCCAGCAGTTTTGGCGCTGGGTTCGGGAAGTTCTTC,CASSFGAGFGKFF
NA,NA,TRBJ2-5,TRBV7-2,TGTGCCAGCAGCTTAGCTGGTGCAGGGCAGAAGACCCAGTACTTC,CASSLAGAGQKTQYF
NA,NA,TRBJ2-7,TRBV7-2,TGTGCCAGCAGCTTCCATCCGGGTGTCCACGAGCAGTACTTC,CASSFHPGVHEQYF
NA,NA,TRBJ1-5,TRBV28,TGTGCCAGCAGTTCAGGACAGTTCAATCAGCCCCAGCATTTT,CASSSGQFNQPQHF
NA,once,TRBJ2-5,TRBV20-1,TGCAGTGCTAGAGTACAAGAGACCCAGTACTTC,CSARVQETQYF
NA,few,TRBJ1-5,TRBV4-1,TGCGCCAGCAGCCAAGGGGGGAGGGGAATAAGGGGCAATCAGCCCCAGCATTTT,CASSQGGRGIRGNQPQHF
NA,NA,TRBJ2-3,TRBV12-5,TGTGCTAGTGGCGCCTCAGTTGCAGTCACAGATACGCAGTATTTT,CASGASVAVTDTQYF
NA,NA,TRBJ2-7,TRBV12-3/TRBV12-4,TGTGCCAGCAGTTTAGCCCCAGGTTTCGAGCAGTACTTC,CASSLAPGFEQYF
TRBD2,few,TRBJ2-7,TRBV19,TGTGCCAGTAGTACAAGACTAGCGGGGTTCTACGAGCAGTACTTC,CASSTRLAGFYEQYF
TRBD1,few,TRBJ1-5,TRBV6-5,TGTGCCAGCAGTAGACAGGGGCACGGGGCCCAGCATTTT,CASSRQGHGAQHF
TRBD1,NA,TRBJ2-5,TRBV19,TGTGCCAGTAGTATATCCTGGGACAGGGGGGAATTGGTGACCCAGTACTTC,CASSISWDRGELVTQYF
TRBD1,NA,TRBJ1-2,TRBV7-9,TGTGCCAGCAGCCCGAAGGACAGGGATGGCTACACCTTC,CASSPKDRDGYTF
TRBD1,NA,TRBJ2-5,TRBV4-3,TGCGCCAGCAGCCAGGAGGGGTGGGACAGGGAGGAGAGAGAGACCCAGTACTTC,CASSQEGWDREERETQYF